The TCR beta chain under discussion was sequenced for a study of human T cells and chemical hapten exposure (dated by TCRdb to the early 2020s). About the investigation overall: For sensitization, 2% DPC in acetone was applied to a roughly 2 cm by roughly 2 cm area of upper inner arm skin. Throughout the study period of around 25 weeks, patients also received therapeutic DPC doses to the scalp every week. Patch testing was performed on the upper back with Finn chambers containing 0.01% DPC, and the patch tests were scored after 6 days according to International Contact Dermatitis Research Group standards. The mostly female patient cohort included alopecia areata with under or over 50% scalp involvement, alopecia totalis and alopecia universalis. The libraries were sequenced as a pool, and the TCR yield per sample differed mostly because of small variations in library volumes within the pool. This study followed changes in the peripheral blood TCR repertoire in vivo during primary and secondary sensitization of alopecia patients to the hapten diphenylcyclopropenone (DPC). Blood was sampled from patients pre-sensitization (week 0) and at 2, 6 and about 24 weeks after DPC sensitization. For TCR sequencing, blood came from approximately 29 alopecia patients at anywhere from one to four time points (pre-sensitization, 2, 6 and 24 weeks). Broader findings and caveats from the paper: Significantly more large CDR3 similarity clusters were formed by expanded TCRs than by pre-sensitization or healthy control sets, consistent with antigen-driven responses. Because all patients had alopecia, a presumed autoimmune disease, the immune response of the patients might differ from that of healthy individuals. DPC sensitization did not change how many TCRs were above 1 in 1000 frequency, and no evidence was found of alterations in global repertoire structure. After repeated subsampling, changes were observed in the strength of the expansion versus patch-test correlation and in the threshold at which the correlation became significant. Patch test score was positively correlated with the number of PT1 expanded TCRs, with significance at thresholds 8, 16 and 32 but not at 4.

This clonotype was counted ten times or more. What this receptor recognizes is not known. Qualities for individual bases were not recorded, and no much larger clone is one base off. This specimen's time point label, interpreted: patch test 1, 2 weeks after DPC sensitization. In light of the paper, this sample's treatment or condition label describes: therapeutic diphenylcyclopropenone sensitization with weekly scalp DPC. At each patch-test visit, blood was drawn before the patch test was applied. Patients were considered eligible if aged 18 to 70, diagnosed with alopecia and deemed suitable for DPC therapy, and patients were excluded if pregnant. Total RNA was extracted from unfractionated whole blood collected in Tempus Blood RNA tubes. Libraries were made using RACE. TCRdb lists the instrument as NextSeq 500. During library preparation, unique molecular identifiers were attached to individual cDNA molecules so that TCRs could be counted in a quantitative, reproducible way. For every blood RNA sample, sequencing covered both the TCR alpha and TCR beta chains. As for how the authors treated the data: The median number of TCRs per sample was some 100,000, ranging from 23,224 to 690,600. V, J and CDR3 annotation of the TCR reads was carried out using the Decombinator software suite. To make PS versus PT1 abundance plots, every sample was subsampled to the same number of TCRs (28,000). TCRs were defined as expanded if absent before sensitization and observed at least eight times at the 2-week time point. TCRdb trimmed public reads at Q25 via fastp, called clones via MiXCR and kept in-frame beta chains. Rows with a matching CDR3 protein are joined into one entry that keeps the most common DNA and genes. TCRdb's processing, not the study's, gives the V and J calls here. The sample profile shows some 400,000 distinct CDR3 sequences; 4% to 5.5% of them were found once. The leading ten clones occupy 2% to 2.5% of the sample.

The clonotype was recovered from a woman between 45 and 60 years old with alopecia areata. Some clones in this sample may be carry-over from other donors' samples. The sample was whole blood, taken in connection with sensitization to the hapten diphenylcyclopropenone (DPC).

DNA sequence: TGTGCCAGCAGCCCCGGGACTAGTCCCACAGATACGCAGTATTTT. Its coded protein is CASSPGTSPTDTQYF. Recombination joined TRBV7-2 with TRBJ2-3, and 8 junctional nucleotides match TRBD2. The CDR3 runs 15 residues from the cysteine to the phenylalanine. Just the 45-base CDR3 DNA is kept, in frame starting at base 1. Clipping removes 5 bases from V and 2 bases from J, with 6 as the unmatched junction base count. The germline V gene encodes CDR1 SGHTA and CDR2 FQGNSA.